The present T cell receptor (beta chain) was sequenced within a study of cytomegalovirus exposure and HLA in healthy donors. As to this clone: What it recognizes is unknown.

Study observations and caveats: In the analysis, some V segments, TRBV6-2 and TRBV6-3 included, were excluded as indistinguishable. In a later analysis, V- and J-gene trimming of beta chains associated with a DCLRE1C missense variant, replicated independently.

CDR1 MGHDK and CDR2 SYGVNS come from the germline V gene. The trim removed 2 bases at V and 1 base at J, leaving 6 bases unmatched. CDR3 length: 17 amino acids. PCR involved 60 Vbeta and 13 Jbeta primers. Generated by immunoSEQ multiplex PCR, the TCRdb table keeps only in-frame clones and is missing some. The table includes some 220,000 clones, 70% to 90% detected once. The source of this sequence is a girl aged 2 to 10 in good health and CMV-seronegative. The gene calls are TRBV25-1 and TRBJ2-5; 11 positions match TRBD1. Sequenced material: PBMCs. The CDR3 sequence: CASSEKGTGGIQETQYF. The DNA of the CDR3 is TGTGCCAGCAGTGAAAAAGGGACAGGGGGTATCCAAGAGACCCAGTACTTC.